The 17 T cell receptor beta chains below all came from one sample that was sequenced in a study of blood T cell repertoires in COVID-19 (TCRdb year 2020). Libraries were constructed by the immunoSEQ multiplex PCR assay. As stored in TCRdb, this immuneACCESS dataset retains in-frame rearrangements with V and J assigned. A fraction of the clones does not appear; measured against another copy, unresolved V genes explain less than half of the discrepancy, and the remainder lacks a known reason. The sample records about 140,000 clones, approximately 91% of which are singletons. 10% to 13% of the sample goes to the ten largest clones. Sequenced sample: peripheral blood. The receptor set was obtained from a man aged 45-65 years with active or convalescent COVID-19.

The CDR3 is CASSYYRGNYGYTF. In DNA, the CDR3 is TGTGCCAGCAGTTACTACAGGGGGAACTATGGCTACACCTTC. The V gene is TRBV6-2 or TRBV6-3, the J gene TRBJ1-2, with TRBD1 identical over 8 bases. The CDR3 consists of 14 residues. CDR1 MNHEY and CDR2 SVGEGT come from the germline V gene. V lost 1 base, J lost 2 bases, and 0 bases stayed unmatched.

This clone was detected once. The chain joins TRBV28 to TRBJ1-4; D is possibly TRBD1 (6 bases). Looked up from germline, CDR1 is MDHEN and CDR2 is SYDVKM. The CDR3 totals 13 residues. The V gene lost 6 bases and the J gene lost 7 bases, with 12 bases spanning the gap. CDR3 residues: CASSRTVGEKLFF. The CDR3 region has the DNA TGTGCCAGCAGCAGGACAGTTGGTGAAAAACTGTTTTTT.

The CDR3 nucleotides read TGTGCCAGCAGCTTACTAGCGGGAGCTCATGAGCAGTACTTC. Translating gives CASSLLAGAHEQYF. The rearrangement uses TRBV7-2 and TRBJ2-7; 10 nucleotides agree with TRBD2. Germline-derived CDR1 and CDR2 are SGHTA and FQGNSA. The CDR3 runs 14 residues. J lost 7 bases, V lost 2 bases, and 5 bases had no gene match.

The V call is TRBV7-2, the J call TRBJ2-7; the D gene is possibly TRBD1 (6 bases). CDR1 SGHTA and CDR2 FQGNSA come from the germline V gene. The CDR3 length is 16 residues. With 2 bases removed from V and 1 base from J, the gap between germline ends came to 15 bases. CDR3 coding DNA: TGTGCCAGCAGCTTAACAGGGTCCCTACCGTCCTACGAGCAGTACTTC. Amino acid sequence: CASSLTGSLPSYEQYF.

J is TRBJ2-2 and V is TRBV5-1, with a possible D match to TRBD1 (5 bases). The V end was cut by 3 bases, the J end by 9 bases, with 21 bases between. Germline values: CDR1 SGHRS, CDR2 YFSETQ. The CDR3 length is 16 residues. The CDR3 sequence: CASSWGVGREGRELFF. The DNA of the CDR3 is TGCGCCAGCAGCTGGGGTGTCGGCAGGGAAGGCCGGGAGCTGTTTTTT.

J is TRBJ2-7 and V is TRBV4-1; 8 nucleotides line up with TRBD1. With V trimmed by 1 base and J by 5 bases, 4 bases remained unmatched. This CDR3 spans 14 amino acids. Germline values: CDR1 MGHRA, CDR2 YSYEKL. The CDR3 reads CASSQGPTGDEQYF. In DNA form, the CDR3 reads TGCGCCAGCAGCCAAGGCCCGACAGGGGACGAGCAGTACTTC.

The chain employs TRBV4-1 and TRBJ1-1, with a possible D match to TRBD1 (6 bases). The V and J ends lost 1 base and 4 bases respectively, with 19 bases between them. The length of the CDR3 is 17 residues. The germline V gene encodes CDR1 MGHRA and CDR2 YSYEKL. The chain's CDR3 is CASSQVSGALKSTEAFF. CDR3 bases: TGCGCCAGCAGCCAAGTATCAGGGGCTTTAAAATCCACTGAAGCTTTCTTT.

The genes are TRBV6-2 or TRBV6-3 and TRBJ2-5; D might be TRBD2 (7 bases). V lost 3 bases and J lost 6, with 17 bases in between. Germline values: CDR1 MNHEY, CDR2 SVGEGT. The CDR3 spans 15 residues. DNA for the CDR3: TGTGCCAGCAGTTATAGCGGAGGGGGGGGGAAGACCCAGTACTTC. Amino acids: CASSYSGGGGKTQYF.

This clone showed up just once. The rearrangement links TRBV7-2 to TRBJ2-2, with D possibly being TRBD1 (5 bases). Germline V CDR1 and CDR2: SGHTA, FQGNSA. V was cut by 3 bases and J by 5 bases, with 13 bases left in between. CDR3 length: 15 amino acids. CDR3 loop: CASSLRTQGTGELFF. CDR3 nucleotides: TGTGCCAGCAGCTTGAGAACCCAGGGTACCGGGGAGCTGTTTTTT.

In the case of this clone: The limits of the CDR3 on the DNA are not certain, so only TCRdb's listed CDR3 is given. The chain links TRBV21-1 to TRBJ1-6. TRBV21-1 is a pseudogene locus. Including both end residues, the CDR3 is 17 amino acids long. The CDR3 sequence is CASSEFGRGTLSSPLHF.

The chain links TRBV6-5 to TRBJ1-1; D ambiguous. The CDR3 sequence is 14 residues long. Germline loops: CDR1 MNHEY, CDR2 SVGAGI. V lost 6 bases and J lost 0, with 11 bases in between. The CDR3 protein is CASSPDTLNTEAFF. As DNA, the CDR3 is TGTGCCAGCAGCCCCGACACCCTGAACACTGAAGCTTTCTTT.

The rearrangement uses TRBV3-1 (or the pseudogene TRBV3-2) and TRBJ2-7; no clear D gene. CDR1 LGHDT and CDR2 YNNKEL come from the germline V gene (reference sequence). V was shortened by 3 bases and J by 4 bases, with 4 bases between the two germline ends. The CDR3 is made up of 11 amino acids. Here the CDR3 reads CASSHQYEQYF. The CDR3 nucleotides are TGTGCCAGCAGCCACCAATACGAGCAGTACTTC.

Written as DNA, the CDR3 is TGTGCCAGCAGCTTTTCCGGGACAGTTTCCTACGAGCAGTACTTC. Its protein is CASSFSGTVSYEQYF. This rearrangement joins TRBV5-6 to TRBJ2-7; TRBD1 matches 7 bases. The CDR3 sequence is 15 residues long. J gave up 1 base and V 2 bases, and 6 bases lay outside the gene matches. Germline CDR1 is SGHDT and CDR2 is YYEEEE.

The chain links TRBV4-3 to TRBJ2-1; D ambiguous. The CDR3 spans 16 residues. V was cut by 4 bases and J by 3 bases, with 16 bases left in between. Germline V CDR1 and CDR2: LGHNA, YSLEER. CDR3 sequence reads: CASSPRPRSVYNEQFF. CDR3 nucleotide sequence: TGCGCCAGCAGCCCGCGTCCGCGCAGCGTCTACAATGAGCAGTTCTTC.

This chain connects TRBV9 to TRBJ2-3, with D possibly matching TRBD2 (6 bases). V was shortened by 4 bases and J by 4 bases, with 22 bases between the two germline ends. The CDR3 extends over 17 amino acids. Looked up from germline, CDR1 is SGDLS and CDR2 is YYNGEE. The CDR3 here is CASSPRDFPSPPDTQYF. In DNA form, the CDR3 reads TGTGCCAGCAGCCCGCGGGACTTCCCGAGTCCGCCAGATACGCAGTATTTT.

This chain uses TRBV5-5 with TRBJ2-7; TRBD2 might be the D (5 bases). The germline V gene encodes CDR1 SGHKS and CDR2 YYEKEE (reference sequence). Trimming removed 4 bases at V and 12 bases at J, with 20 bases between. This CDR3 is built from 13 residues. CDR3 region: CASSGGPPVEAYF. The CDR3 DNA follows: TGTGCCAGCAGCGGAGGACCGCCCGTAGAAGCGTACTTC. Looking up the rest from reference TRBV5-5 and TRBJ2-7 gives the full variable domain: DAGVTQSPTHLIKTRGQQVTLRCSPISGHKSVSWYQQVLGQGPQFIFQYYEKEERGRGNFPDRFSARQFPNYSSELNVNALLLGDSALYLCASSGGPPVEAYFGPGTRLTVT.

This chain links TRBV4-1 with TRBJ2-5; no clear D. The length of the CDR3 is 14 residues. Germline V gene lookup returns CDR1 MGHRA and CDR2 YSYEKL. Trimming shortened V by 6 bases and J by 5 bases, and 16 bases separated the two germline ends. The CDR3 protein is CASRIGRSSETQYF. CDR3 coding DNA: TGCGCCAGCAGAATCGGCAGGTCTTCCGAGACCCAGTACTTC.